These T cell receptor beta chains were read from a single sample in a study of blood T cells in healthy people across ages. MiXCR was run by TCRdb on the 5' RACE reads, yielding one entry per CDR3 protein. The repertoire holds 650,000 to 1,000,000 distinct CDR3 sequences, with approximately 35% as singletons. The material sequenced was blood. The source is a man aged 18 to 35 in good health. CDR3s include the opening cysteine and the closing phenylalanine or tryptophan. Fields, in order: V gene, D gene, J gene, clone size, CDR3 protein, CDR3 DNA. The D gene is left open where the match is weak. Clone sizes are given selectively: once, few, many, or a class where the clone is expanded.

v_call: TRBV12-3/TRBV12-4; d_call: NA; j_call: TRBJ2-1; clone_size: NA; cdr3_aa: CASSLTTTNEQFF; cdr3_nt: TGTGCCAGCAGTTTAACTACTACTAATGAGCAGTTCTTC
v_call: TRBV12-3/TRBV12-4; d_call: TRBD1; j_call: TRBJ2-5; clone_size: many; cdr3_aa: CASTRGPEQETQYF; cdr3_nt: TGTGCCAGCACCAGGGGGCCCGAACAAGAGACCCAGTACTTC
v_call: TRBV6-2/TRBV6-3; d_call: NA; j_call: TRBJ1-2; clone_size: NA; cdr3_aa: CASSYFPGRDNGYTF; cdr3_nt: TGTGCCAGCAGTTACTTCCCCGGACGGGATAATGGCTACACCTTC
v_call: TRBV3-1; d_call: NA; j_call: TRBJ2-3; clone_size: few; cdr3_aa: CASSQVNTQYF; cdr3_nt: TGTGCCAGCAGCCAAGTAAATACGCAGTATTTT
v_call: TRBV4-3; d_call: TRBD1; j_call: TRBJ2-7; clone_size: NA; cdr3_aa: CASSQDPSGTGDYNEQYF; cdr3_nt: TGCGCCAGCAGCCAAGACCCGTCCGGGACAGGCGACTACAATGAGCAGTACTTC
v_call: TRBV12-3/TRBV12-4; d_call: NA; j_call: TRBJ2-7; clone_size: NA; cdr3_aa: CASSRAGSSYEQYF; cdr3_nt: TGTGCCAGCAGTCGGGCGGGGAGCTCCTACGAGCAGTACTTC
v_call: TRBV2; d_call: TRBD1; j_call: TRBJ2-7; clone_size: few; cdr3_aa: CASSRRQGIVGEQYF; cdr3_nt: TGTGCCAGCAGTCGTCGACAGGGTATAGTGGGCGAGCAGTACTTC
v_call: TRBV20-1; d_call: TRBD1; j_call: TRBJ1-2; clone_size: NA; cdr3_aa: CSARIGTDRGYTF; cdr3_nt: TGCAGTGCTAGAATAGGGACAGATCGTGGCTACACCTTC
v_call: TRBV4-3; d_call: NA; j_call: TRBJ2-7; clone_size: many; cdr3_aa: CASSHAQGYEQYF; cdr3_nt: TGCGCCAGCAGCCATGCCCAGGGCTACGAGCAGTACTTC
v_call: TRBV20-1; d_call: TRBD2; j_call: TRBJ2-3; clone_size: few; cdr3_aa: CSASPPAGGYTDTQYF; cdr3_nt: TGCAGTGCTAGCCCTCCGGCGGGGGGGTACACAGATACGCAGTATTTT
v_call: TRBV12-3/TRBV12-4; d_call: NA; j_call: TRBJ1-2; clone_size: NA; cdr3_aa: CASSTSGGVYGYTF; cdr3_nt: TGTGCCAGCAGTACCTCGGGGGGCGTCTATGGCTACACCTTC
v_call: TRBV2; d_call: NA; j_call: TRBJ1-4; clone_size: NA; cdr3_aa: CASSEEWVATNEKLFF; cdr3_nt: TGTGCCAGCAGTGAAGAATGGGTCGCAACTAATGAAAAACTGTTTTTT
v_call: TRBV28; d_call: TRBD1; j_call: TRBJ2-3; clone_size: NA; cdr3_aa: CASSLSTTGQHTDTQYF; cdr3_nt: TGTGCCAGCAGCCTCTCAACAACGGGACAGCACACAGATACGCAGTATTTT
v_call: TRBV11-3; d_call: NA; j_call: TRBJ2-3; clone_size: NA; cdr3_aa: CASSLGRQPSTDTQYF; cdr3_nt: TGTGCCAGCAGCTTAGGTCGGCAGCCTAGCACAGATACGCAGTATTTT
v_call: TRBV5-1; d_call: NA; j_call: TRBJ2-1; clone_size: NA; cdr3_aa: CASSLVADCYNEQFF; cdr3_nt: TGCGCCAGCAGCTTGGTGGCGGACTGCTACAATGAGCAGTTCTTC
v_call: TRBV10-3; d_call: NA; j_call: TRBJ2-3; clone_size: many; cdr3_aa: CAITTGLASDTQYF; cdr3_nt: TGTGCCATCACCACGGGGCTAGCGTCAGATACGCAGTATTTT
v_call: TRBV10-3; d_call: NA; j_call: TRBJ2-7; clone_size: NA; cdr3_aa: CAIMDSLYEQYF; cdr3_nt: TGTGCCATCATGGACAGCCTCTACGAGCAGTACTTC
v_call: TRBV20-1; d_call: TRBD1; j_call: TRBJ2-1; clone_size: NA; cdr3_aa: CSASILRRDRGVDEQFF; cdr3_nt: TGCAGTGCTTCAATTCTACGCCGGGACAGGGGGGTCGATGAGCAGTTCTTC
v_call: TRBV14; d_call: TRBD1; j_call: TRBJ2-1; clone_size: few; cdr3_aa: CASSSAGTGVDNEQFF; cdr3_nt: TGTGCCAGCAGCTCTGCCGGGACAGGGGTGGACAATGAGCAGTTCTTC
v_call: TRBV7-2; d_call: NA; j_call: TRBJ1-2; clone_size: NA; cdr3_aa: CASSLPTGTRGDGYTF; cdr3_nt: TGTGCCAGCAGCTTACCCACCGGGACAAGGGGCGATGGCTACACCTTC
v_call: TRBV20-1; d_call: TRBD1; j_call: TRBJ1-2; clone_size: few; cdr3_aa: CSASGQATHYGYTF; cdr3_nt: TGCAGTGCTAGCGGACAGGCAACCCATTATGGCTACACCTTC
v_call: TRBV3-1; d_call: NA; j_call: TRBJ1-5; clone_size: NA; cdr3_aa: CASSQDDQPQHF; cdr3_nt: TGTGCCAGCAGCCAAGATGATCAGCCCCAGCATTTT
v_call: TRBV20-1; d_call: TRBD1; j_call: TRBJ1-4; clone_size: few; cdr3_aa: CSAPDRGTGSEKLFF; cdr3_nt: TGCAGTGCTCCGGACCGCGGGACAGGGAGCGAAAAACTGTTTTTT
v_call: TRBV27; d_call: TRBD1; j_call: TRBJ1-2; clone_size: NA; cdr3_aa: CASSLSRGQGFYGYTF; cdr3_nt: TGTGCCAGCAGTTTATCGAGGGGGCAGGGCTTCTATGGCTACACCTTC
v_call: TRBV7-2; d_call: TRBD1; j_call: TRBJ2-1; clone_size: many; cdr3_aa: CASSIEDRVGNEQFF; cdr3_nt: TGTGCCAGCAGCATCGAAGACAGGGTTGGGAATGAGCAGTTCTTC
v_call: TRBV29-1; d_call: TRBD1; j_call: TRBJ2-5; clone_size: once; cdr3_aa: CSGRSLDRLQETQYF; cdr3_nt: TGCAGCGGAAGATCCCTGGACAGGTTACAAGAGACCCAGTACTTC
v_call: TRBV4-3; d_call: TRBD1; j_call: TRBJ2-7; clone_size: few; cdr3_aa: CASSQEAGGFYEQYF; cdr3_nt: TGCGCCAGCAGCCAAGAGGCAGGGGGTTTCTACGAGCAGTACTTC
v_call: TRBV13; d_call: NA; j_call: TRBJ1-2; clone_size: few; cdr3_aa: CASSLEEGGDGDGYTF; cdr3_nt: TGTGCCAGCAGCTTAGAGGAGGGAGGGGACGGCGATGGCTACACCTTC
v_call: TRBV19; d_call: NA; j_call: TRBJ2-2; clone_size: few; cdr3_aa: CASLGRTVWRELFF; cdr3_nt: TGTGCCAGCCTCGGAAGGACAGTCTGGCGGGAGCTGTTTTTT
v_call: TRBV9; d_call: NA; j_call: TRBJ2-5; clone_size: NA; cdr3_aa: CASSVAPQNLGNPETQYF; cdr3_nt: TGTGCCAGCAGCGTAGCCCCGCAGAACCTCGGGAATCCAGAGACCCAGTACTTC
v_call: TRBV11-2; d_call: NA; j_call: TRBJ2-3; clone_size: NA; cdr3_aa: CASSLGAVPTDTQYF; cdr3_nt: TGTGCCAGCAGCTTAGGAGCGGTACCCACAGATACGCAGTATTTT
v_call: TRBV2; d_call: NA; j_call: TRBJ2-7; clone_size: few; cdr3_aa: CASSDGRGGREQYF; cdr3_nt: TGTGCCAGCAGTGATGGCAGGGGAGGTCGCGAGCAGTACTTC
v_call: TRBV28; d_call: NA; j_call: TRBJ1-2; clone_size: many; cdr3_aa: CASSPLRANYGYTF; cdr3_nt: TGTGCCAGCAGTCCACTCAGAGCCAACTATGGCTACACCTTC
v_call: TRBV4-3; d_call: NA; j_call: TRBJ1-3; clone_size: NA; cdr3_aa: CASSQDPGDGGNTIYF; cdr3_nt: TGCGCCAGCAGCCAAGATCCAGGGGACGGGGGAAACACCATATATTTT
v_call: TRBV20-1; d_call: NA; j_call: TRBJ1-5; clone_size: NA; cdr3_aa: CSATTARAPNQPQHF; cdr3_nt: TGCAGTGCGACGACCGCAAGGGCGCCTAATCAGCCCCAGCATTTT
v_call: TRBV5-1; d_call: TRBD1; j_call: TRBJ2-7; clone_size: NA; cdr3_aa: CASRRGQDYGQYF; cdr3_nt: TGCGCCAGCCGCAGGGGGCAGGACTACGGGCAGTACTTC
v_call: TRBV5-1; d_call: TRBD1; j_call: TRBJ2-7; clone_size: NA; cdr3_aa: CASSLATGQGYEQYF; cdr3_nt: TGCGCCAGCAGCTTGGCCACAGGACAGGGGTACGAGCAGTACTTC
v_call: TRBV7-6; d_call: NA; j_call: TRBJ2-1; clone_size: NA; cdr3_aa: CASSSPFGTDNEQFF; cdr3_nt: TGTGCCAGCAGCTCCCCTTTTGGGACGGACAATGAGCAGTTCTTC
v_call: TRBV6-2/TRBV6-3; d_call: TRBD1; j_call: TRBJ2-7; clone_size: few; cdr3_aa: CASTTGTGISYEQYF; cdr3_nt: TGTGCCAGCACCACCGGGACAGGCATCTCCTACGAGCAGTACTTC
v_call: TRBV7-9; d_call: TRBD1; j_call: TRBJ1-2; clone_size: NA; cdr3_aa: CASSLVGTENYGYTF; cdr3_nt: TGTGCCAGCAGCTTAGTCGGGACAGAGAACTATGGCTACACCTTC